This is a list of T cell receptor beta chains from one sample in a study of response to subunit inactivated influenza vaccine. TCRdb used MiXCR to reprocess the RT-PCR reads, holding one entry per CDR3 protein. The sample lists about 520,000 distinct CDR3 sequences, approximately 6.9% occurring once. Here the sequenced sample was PBMCs from blood, taken 23 months after vaccination. Receptor source: a man between 50 and 69 years old who received an inactivated influenza vaccine. CDR3s include the opening cysteine and the closing phenylalanine or tryptophan. D genes are given only for firm matches. Clone size is not always given. Where it is, it says once, few, many or a class for expanded clones.

>.|TRBJ2-3|TRBV4-1|.
CASSQETGRSTDTQYF
TGCGCCAGCAGCCAAGAGACAGGGAGGAGCACAGATACGCAGTATTTT
>TRBD1|TRBJ2-1|TRBV29-1|.
CSVFIPRQGGSYNEQFF
TGCAGCGTTTTTATCCCCCGACAGGGGGGGTCCTACAATGAGCAGTTCTTC
>.|TRBJ2-5|TRBV5-1|many
CASSLGAPGPRENYF
TGCGCCAGCAGCTTGGGCGCACCGGGGCCAAGAGAGAACTACTTC
>TRBD2|TRBJ2-1|TRBV7-2|.
CASSLDAGGYNEQFF
TGTGCCAGCAGCTTAGATGCGGGGGGTTACAATGAGCAGTTCTTC
>.|TRBJ1-1|TRBV30|few
CAWSVPVVGKAFF
TGTGCCTGGAGTGTTCCCGTAGTAGGGAAAGCTTTCTTT
>.|TRBJ1-1|TRBV7-3|many
CASSSQGNTEAFF
TGTGCCAGCAGCTCCCAGGGTAACACTGAAGCTTTCTTT
>.|TRBJ2-5|TRBV5-1|.
CASSPPVQGETQYF
TGCGCCAGCAGCCCTCCTGTACAGGGCGAGACCCAGTACTTC
>TRBD2|TRBJ2-3|TRBV28|many
CASSFRPSGSMGTQYF
TGTGCCAGCAGTTTTCGACCTAGCGGGAGTATGGGTACGCAGTATTTT
>.|TRBJ2-3|TRBV7-9|few
CASHRGGNTDTQYF
TGTGCCTCCCATAGAGGGGGTAATACAGATACGCAGTATTTT
>.|TRBJ2-2|TRBV6-4|.
CASTAISGGELFF
TGTGCCAGCACTGCGATTAGTGGCGGGGAGCTGTTTTTT
>.|TRBJ1-2|TRBV9|few
CASSSWPYGYTF
TGTGCCAGCTCTTCGTGGCCCTATGGCTACACCTTC
>.|TRBJ1-3|TRBV20-1|few
CSASSSGNTIYF
TGCAGTGCTAGCTCCTCGGGTAACACCATATATTTT
>.|TRBJ2-1|TRBV5-4|.
CASSPRADEQFF
TGTGCCAGCAGCCCCCGCGCGGATGAGCAGTTCTTC
>TRBD2|TRBJ2-1|TRBV5-1|many
CASSLVPLAGVENEQFF
TGCGCCAGCAGCTTGGTCCCTCTAGCGGGTGTTGAAAATGAGCAGTTCTTC
>.|TRBJ2-7|TRBV20-1|.
CSARNGAVAPIEQYF
TGCAGTGCTAGAAACGGAGCGGTGGCGCCTATCGAGCAGTACTTC
>.|TRBJ1-5|TRBV7-2|many
CASSLDLSNQPQHF
TGTGCCAGCAGCTTGGATTTAAGCAATCAGCCCCAGCATTTT
>.|TRBJ2-7|TRBV4-3|many
CASSQDAAPKGAEQYF
TGCGCCAGCAGCCAAGATGCGGCCCCCAAAGGAGCCGAGCAGTACTTC
>.|TRBJ2-1|TRBV11-2|few
CASSLAAGGFYEQFF
TGTGCCAGCAGCTTAGCGGCGGGCGGTTTCTATGAGCAGTTCTTC
>TRBD2|TRBJ2-1|TRBV2|.
CASSVNLAGGSYNEQFF
TGTGCCAGCAGCGTGAACCTAGCGGGGGGCTCCTACAATGAGCAGTTCTTC
>.|TRBJ2-5|TRBV21-1|.
CASSKGRQQETQYF
TGTGCCAGCAGCAAAGGGCGACAGCAAGAGACCCAGTACTTC
>.|TRBJ1-6|TRBV20-1|few
CSAKTSSYNSPLHF
TGCAGTGCTAAGACAAGCTCCTATAATTCACCCCTCCACTTT
>.|TRBJ2-1|TRBV28|many
CASSSGTYADEQFF
TGTGCCAGCAGTTCCGGGACTTACGCGGATGAGCAGTTCTTC
>.|TRBJ2-7|TRBV19|.
CASSIGTVPREQYF
TGTGCCAGTAGTATAGGGACGGTGCCGCGGGAGCAGTACTTC
>.|TRBJ1-1|TRBV5-1|many
CASSDPPGLGAFF
TGCGCCAGCTCGGACCCACCCGGTCTCGGAGCTTTCTTT
>.|TRBJ2-3|TRBV12-3/TRBV12-4|.
CASTLDFTQYF
TGTGCCAGCACCCTGGATTTCACGCAGTATTTT
>.|TRBJ2-1|TRBV7-2|many
CASSLKRTSGPYNEQFF
TGTGCCAGCAGCTTAAAGAGAACGTCAGGACCCTACAATGAGCAGTTCTTC
>TRBD2|TRBJ2-1|TRBV27|.
CASSLRASGRNEQFF
TGTGCCAGCTCCCTAAGGGCTAGCGGGAGAAATGAGCAGTTCTTC
>.|TRBJ2-1|TRBV7-8|few
CASSAGEGSSYNEQFF
TGTGCCAGCAGCGCAGGGGAGGGAAGCTCCTACAATGAGCAGTTCTTC
>.|TRBJ2-3|TRBV20-1|.
CSARRRTDTQYF
TGCAGTGCAAGGCGGAGGACAGATACGCAGTATTTT
>.|TRBJ1-6|TRBV4-2|many
CASSQDWGRPADSPLHF
TGTGCCAGCAGCCAAGATTGGGGGCGACCCGCCGATTCACCCCTCCACTTT
>TRBD2|TRBJ2-3|TRBV20-1|few
CSARTSGDTQYF
TGCAGTGCACGGACTAGCGGAGATACGCAGTATTTT
>.|TRBJ2-3|TRBV5-1|few
CASSPRTKDTQYF
TGCGCCAGCAGCCCTCGGACTAAGGATACGCAGTATTTT
>.|TRBJ1-2|TRBV28|few
CASSLPRGGYTF
TGTGCCAGCAGTTTACCAAGAGGAGGCTACACCTTC
>.|TRBJ2-7|TRBV10-3|many
CAISADSSGEQYF
TGTGCCATCAGTGCAGACAGCTCCGGCGAGCAGTACTTC
>.|TRBJ2-7|TRBV28|many
CASRAPSYEQYF
TGTGCCAGCAGGGCCCCCTCGTACGAGCAGTACTTC
>.|TRBJ2-1|TRBV4-3|.
CASSQWYSYNEQFF
TGCGCCAGCAGCCAATGGTACTCCTACAATGAGCAGTTCTTC
>TRBD2|TRBJ2-2|TRBV5-1|few
CASSPSSGTNGELFF
TGCGCCAGCAGCCCATCTAGCGGGACTAACGGGGAGCTGTTTTTT
>TRBD1|TRBJ2-5|TRBV6-1|many
CASSQTWTGSYQETQYF
TGTGCCAGCAGCCAAACCTGGACAGGGAGCTACCAAGAGACCCAGTACTTC
>TRBD1|TRBJ1-2|TRBV20-1|few
CSARETGIRNSDYTF
TGCAGTGCTAGAGAGACAGGGATTCGGAATTCGGACTACACCTTC
>TRBD2|TRBJ2-5|TRBV12-3/TRBV12-4|few
CASNTLGGETQYF
TGTGCCAGCAACACTTTGGGGGGGGAGACCCAGTACTTC
>TRBD1|TRBJ1-2|TRBV6-5|many
CASGDRGYGYTF
TGTGCCAGCGGGGACAGGGGTTACGGCTACACCTTC
>.|TRBJ1-6|TRBV6-2/TRBV6-3|few
CASSLRDRTYNSPLHF
TGTGCCAGCAGTTTGAGGGACCGAACGTATAATTCACCCCTCCACTTT
>TRBD2|TRBJ2-7|TRBV7-2|many
CASQERGLSSYEQYF
TGTGCCAGCCAGGAGCGGGGGTTGAGCTCCTACGAGCAGTACTTC
>.|TRBJ2-2|TRBV7-9|.
CTSSWTTTGELFF
TGCACCAGCAGCTGGACTACGACCGGGGAGCTGTTTTTT
>.|TRBJ1-1|TRBV20-1|few
CSAIPSLWYLNTEVFF
TGCAGTGCTATACCGTCGCTTTGGTACTTGAACACTGAAGTTTTCTTT
>TRBD1|TRBJ2-7|TRBV20-1|many
CSARDRDRGPIPAYEQYF
TGCAGTGCTAGAGACCGGGACAGGGGGCCCATCCCCGCCTACGAGCAGTACTTC
>TRBD1|TRBJ2-1|TRBV19|.
CASSTTGVAPSLFF
TGTGCCAGTAGTACGACAGGGGTAGCGCCATCCTTGTTCTTC
>.|TRBJ2-1|TRBV9|.
CASSVGSGALYNEQFF
TGTGCCAGCAGCGTAGGTTCGGGTGCGCTATACAATGAGCAGTTCTTC
>.|TRBJ2-7|TRBV9|.
CASSPPAGSEQYF
TGTGCCAGCAGCCCACCGGCGGGTAGCGAGCAGTACTTC
>TRBD1|TRBJ1-5|TRBV29-1|many
CSVGQGGNQPQHF
TGCAGCGTTGGACAGGGGGGAAACCAGCCCCAGCATTTT
>TRBD1|TRBJ2-5|TRBV11-1|.
CASSRPGRTGVRLGAETQYF
TGTGCCAGCAGCAGACCGGGCAGGACAGGGGTCCGGTTGGGTGCAGAGACCCAGTACTTC
>.|TRBJ2-1|TRBV29-1|.
CSVEDWSVPGDEQFF
TGCAGCGTTGAAGATTGGTCAGTCCCCGGAGATGAGCAGTTCTTC
>TRBD2|TRBJ2-5|TRBV7-3|few
CASSLLGGGPETQYF
TGTGCCAGCAGCTTACTTGGGGGAGGGCCGGAGACCCAGTACTTC
>TRBD1|TRBJ1-1|TRBV7-9|many
CASTRDRGQVTEAFF
TGTGCCAGCACCCGTGACAGGGGGCAGGTTACTGAAGCTTTCTTT
>TRBD1|TRBJ2-1|TRBV15|few
CATSRPTGGHEQFF
TGTGCCACCAGCAGGCCCACAGGGGGCCATGAGCAGTTCTTC